These 27 T cell receptor beta chains originate from one sample sequenced in a study of human T cells and chemical hapten exposure. TCRdb reanalysed the RACE reads using MiXCR and keeps one entry per CDR3 protein. Of fewer than 85,000 distinct CDR3 sequences in the sample, roughly 8.7% are singletons; the top ten hold approximately 1.5%. Time point here: healthy volunteer bleed at 6 weeks. Unseparated into fractions, whole blood served as the source from which total RNA was extracted. Material for sequencing was whole blood. Receptor source: a male donor in good health. Some clones in this sample may be carry-over from other donors' samples.

This clonotype has at least ten counts. The CDR3 region has the DNA TGTGCCAGCAGCCGAGACAGGGGTCAGCCCCAGCATTTT. Protein product: CASSRDRGQPQHF. This rearrangement joins TRBV7-2 to TRBJ1-5, with 8 nucleotides matching TRBD1. CDR1 is SGHTA, CDR2 FQGNSA, per germline. J was trimmed by 6 bases and V by 5 bases; bases with no gene match: 3. CDR3 length equals 13 residues.

This clonotype was counted only a few times. The V gene is TRBV6-5, the J gene TRBJ2-7; a weak D match, TRBD1 (5 bases). This CDR3 comprises 16 residues. V lost 0 bases and J lost 2, with 14 bases in between. Germline V gives CDR1 MNHEY, CDR2 SVGAGI. This CDR3 reads CASSYSPTAEPYEQYF. The CDR3 nucleotides read TGTGCCAGCAGTTACTCGCCGACAGCTGAGCCCTACGAGCAGTACTTC.

The table lists this clonotype with a few counts. The rearrangement links TRBV7-3 to TRBJ2-3; 14 bases fit TRBD2. Germline CDR1 and CDR2: SGHTA and FQGTGA. The trim removed 2 bases at V and 5 bases at J, leaving 6 bases unmatched. The CDR3 extends over 17 amino acids. This chain's CDR3 is CASSLSRLAGGKDTQYF. CDR3 bases: TGTGCCAGCAGCTTATCGCGACTAGCGGGGGGGAAAGATACGCAGTATTTT.

This clonotype was seen a few times. The chain has TRBV24-1 and TRBJ2-1; 8 positions match TRBD1. Germline CDR1 is KGHDR and CDR2 is SFDVKD. The CDR3 contains 12 residues. Trimming removed 7 bases from V and 9 bases from J; junction bases left unmatched: 4. As DNA, the CDR3 is TGTGCCACCAGCCAGGGGGCGGGTGAGCAGTTCTTC. It codes for CATSQGAGEQFF.

The J gene is TRBJ1-6, the V gene TRBV11-2; D remains unclear. This CDR3 is 15 amino acids long. V lost 5 bases, J lost 5 bases, and 13 bases lay in between. CDR1 and CDR2 (germline): SGHAT, FQNNGV. CDR3 region: CASSPGPGDNSPLHF. In DNA, the CDR3 is TGTGCCAGCAGCCCAGGACCCGGAGATAATTCACCCCTCCACTTT.

The V call is TRBV2, the J call TRBJ2-1; tentative D call: TRBD1 (5 bases). The CDR3 loop spans 13 amino acids. The germline gives CDR1 SNHLY, CDR2 FYNNEI. Trimming stripped 6 bases from V and 6 bases from J, with 12 bases between. The CDR3 region has the DNA TGTGCCAGCAGCCAATACGACAGCAATGAGCAGTTCTTC. Protein sequence: CASSQYDSNEQFF.

A few counts support this clonotype. The chain combines TRBV7-9 with TRBJ1-2, with D perhaps matching TRBD1 (6 bases). Germline CDR1 is SEHNR and CDR2 is FQNEAQ (reference sequence). V shed 5 bases and J shed 4 bases, with 17 bases lying between them. The CDR3 covers 15 residues. The CDR3 DNA follows: TGTGCCAGCAGCGTGCAGGGGCAAGAGGTCTATGGCTACACCTTC. Protein: CASSVQGQEVYGYTF. Together with reference TRBV7-9 and TRBJ1-2, the CDR3 gives the full variable domain: DTGVSQNPRHKITKRGQNVTFRCDPISEHNRLYWYRQTLGQGPEFLTYFQNEAQLEKSRLLSDRFSAERPKGSFSTLEIQRTEQGDSAMYLCASSVQGQEVYGYTFGSGTRLTVV.

This chain joins TRBV29-1 and TRBJ2-2, with TRBD2 identical over 8 bases. The CDR3 runs to 17 residues. With V trimmed by 0 bases and J by 0 bases, 6 bases remained unmatched. CDR1 is SQVTM and CDR2 is ANQGSEA in the germline V gene. The CDR3 DNA sequence: TGCAGCGTTGAAGAGCCTTCACTAGCGGCGAACACCGGGGAGCTGTTTTTT. Protein sequence: CSVEEPSLAANTGELFF.

This clonotype was counted between two and nine times. The chain combines TRBV10-3 with TRBJ1-1; 10 positions agree with TRBD1. The V gene end was trimmed by 4 bases and the J gene end by 0 bases; junction bases not matched to a gene: 8. The V gene's germline CDR1 is ENHRY and CDR2 SYGVKD. This CDR3 has 17 residues. In DNA, the CDR3 is TGTGCCATCAGTGCCCCCGGGACAGGGGACATGAACACTGAAGCTTTCTTT. Translation: CAISAPGTGDMNTEAFF.

J is TRBJ2-1 and V is TRBV7-2; no firm D call. The V gene's germline CDR1 is SGHTA and CDR2 FQGNSA. With 1 base removed from V and 1 base from J, the gap between germline ends came to 11 bases. The CDR3 is 16 residues long. The chain's CDR3 is CASSLEAGRSYNEQFF. Written as DNA, the CDR3 is TGTGCCAGCAGCTTAGAGGCTGGGCGGTCCTACAATGAGCAGTTCTTC.

At least ten counts were recorded for this clonotype. The CDR3 DNA follows: TGCGCCAATCCGGGACAGGGAAGCACAGATACGCAGTATTTT. Protein sequence: CANPGQGSTDTQYF. The chain joins TRBV10-1 to TRBJ2-3; the match to TRBD1 covers 9 bases. Losses at the gene ends were 10 bases for V and 0 bases for J; bases not matched to a gene: 5. CDR1 WNHNN and CDR2 SYGVQD come from the germline V gene (reference sequence). There are 14 residues in the CDR3.

This chain links TRBV20-1 with TRBJ1-2; maybe TRBD1 (6 bases). V was pared by 2 bases and J by 7 bases, with 8 bases between. The CDR3 covers 11 residues. Per germline, CDR1 DFQATT and CDR2 SNEGSKA (reference sequence). The DNA of the CDR3 is TGCAGTGCTAGACAGGGGCCTGGCTACACCTTC. It specifies CSARQGPGYTF.

This chain uses TRBV6-5 with TRBJ2-5, with 8 nucleotides matching TRBD2. The V gene's germline CDR1 is MNHEY and CDR2 SVGAGI. J lost 2 bases, V lost 2 bases, and 4 bases had no gene match. CDR3 length: 15 amino acids. CDR3 nucleotides: TGTGCCAGCAGTTACGTCTCGGGAGGGCAAGAGACCCAGTACTTC. Protein product: CASSYVSGGQETQYF.

The CDR3 DNA follows: TGTGCCAGCAGTTTCCCAGGGGTCGAGAACACTGAAGCTTTCTTT. Translation gives CASSFPGVENTEAFF. The rearrangement links TRBV12-3 or TRBV12-4 to TRBJ1-1; D perhaps matches TRBD1 (6 bases). The CDR3 loop spans 15 amino acids. Trimming left V 3 bases short and J 1 base short, with 12 bases between.

The chain carries TRBV4-2 and TRBJ2-3; TRBD2 aligns across 9 bases. Germline-derived CDR1 and CDR2 are LGHNA and YNFKEQ. V lost 0 bases and J lost 3; bases outside the gene matches: 4. CDR3 length equals 16 residues. The CDR3 loop is CASSQDLSGGTDTQYF. CDR3 in DNA: TGTGCCAGCAGCCAAGATCTTAGCGGGGGTACAGATACGCAGTATTTT.

This clonotype was counted between two and nine times. The genes are TRBV25-1 and TRBJ1-2; D might be TRBD1 (6 bases). V lost 3 bases to trimming and J lost 4 bases, with 12 bases between them. CDR1 and CDR2 (germline): MGHDK, SYGVNS. The CDR3 sequence is 14 residues long. CDR3 DNA sequence: TGTGCCAGCAGTGACCAGGACAGCTTCTATGGCTACACCTTC. This gives the protein CASSDQDSFYGYTF.

The chain employs TRBV5-1 and TRBJ1-3; the match to TRBD1 covers 9 bases. Germline CDR1 reads SGHRS; CDR2 reads YFSETQ. V was pared by 5 bases and J by 4 bases, with 7 bases of the junction left unmatched. The CDR3 contains 15 residues. The CDR3 DNA sequence: TGCGCCAGCAGGAGGGACAGGGTCGCAGGAAACACCATATATTTT. Translating it yields CASRRDRVAGNTIYF.

This clonotype was picked up many times. The chain employs TRBV6-2 or TRBV6-3 and TRBJ2-1, with 7 bases matching TRBD1. This CDR3 has 16 amino acids. In germline, CDR1 is MNHEY, CDR2 SVGEGT. V dropped 5 bases and J dropped 0; count of bases not matched to a gene: 7. The CDR3 nucleotides read TGTGCCAGCAGTAACCGACAGGGTAGCTCCTACAATGAGCAGTTCTTC. Protein product: CASSNRQGSSYNEQFF.

This clonotype occurred a few times. The V call is TRBV6-6, the J call TRBJ1-5; no clear D gene. The CDR3 has 12 residues. The germline gives CDR1 MNHNY, CDR2 SVGAGI (reference sequence). Trimming removed 7 bases at V and 4 bases at J, with 8 bases between. Here the CDR3 DNA reads TGTGCCAGCAAGGAACGAAATCAGCCCCAGCATTTT. Protein product: CASKERNQPQHF.

This clonotype appeared a few times. The gene calls are TRBV11-1 and TRBJ2-7, with D perhaps matching TRBD2 (6 bases). Trimming took off 4 bases at V and 7 bases at J, with 20 bases between the two ends. Germline V gene lookup returns CDR1 SGHAT and CDR2 FQDESV (reference sequence). The CDR3 has 15 amino acids. CDR3 sequence reads: CASSSRPGLPTEQYF. In nucleotides, the CDR3 is TGTGCCAGCAGCTCGCGACCGGGACTCCCTACGGAGCAGTACTTC.

The chain links TRBV5-6 to TRBJ2-1; 14 bases agree with TRBD2. Trimming took 4 bases from V and 5 from J; bases not matched to a gene: 5. CDR3 length: 16 amino acids. Per germline, CDR1 SGHDT and CDR2 YYEEEE. Here the CDR3 DNA reads TGTGCCAGCAGCCACGGGACTAGCGGGGGACACAATGAGCAGTTCTTC. Residues: CASSHGTSGGHNEQFF.

This clonotype was recorded a few times. The rearrangement uses TRBV20-1 and TRBJ1-1; 8 bases map to TRBD1. CDR1 and CDR2 (germline): DFQATT, SNEGSKA (reference sequence). CDR3 length: 13 residues. The V segment lost 3 bases and the J segment 6 bases; nucleotides outside the gene matches: 6. The CDR3 sequence is CSASLQGASEAFF. The CDR3 DNA is TGCAGTGCTAGCTTGCAGGGGGCATCTGAAGCTTTCTTT.

V usage is TRBV4-2 and J usage is TRBJ2-2; 10 bases match TRBD2. From germline, CDR1 is LGHNA and CDR2 YNFKEQ. The V segment lost 0 bases and the J segment 4 bases; nucleotides outside the gene matches: 2. CDR3 length equals 16 residues. CDR3 amino acids: CASSQDPSGSTGELFF. CDR3 in DNA: TGTGCCAGCAGCCAAGATCCTAGCGGGAGCACCGGGGAGCTGTTTTTT.

The chain couples TRBV7-9 to TRBJ2-1; no firm D call. Between the trimmed V and J ends, which lost 5 bases and 8 bases, there was a span of 19 bases. CDR1 and CDR2 (germline): SEHNR, FQNEAQ (reference sequence). This CDR3 has 15 residues. The CDR3 DNA follows: TGTGCCAGCAGCCAAGATCTGGATTCTAGTGATGAGCAGTTCTTC. This gives the protein CASSQDLDSSDEQFF.

The chain links TRBV12-3 or TRBV12-4 to TRBJ2-7, with 9 bases identical to TRBD2. The CDR3 contains 16 residues. J gave up 3 bases and V 0 bases, and 6 bases lay outside the gene matches. This CDR3 is CASSLALASGNYEQYF. CDR3 nucleotide sequence: TGTGCCAGCAGTTTAGCGCTGGCTAGCGGGAACTACGAGCAGTACTTC.

This clonotype has at least ten counts. The chain carries TRBV5-1 and TRBJ2-5, with D hard to call. Trimming took off 0 bases at V and 5 bases at J, with 14 bases between the two ends. Per germline, CDR1 SGHRS and CDR2 YFSETQ. The CDR3 sequence is 15 residues long. CDR3: CASSLGQPVGETQYF. As DNA, the CDR3 is TGCGCCAGCAGCTTGGGGCAACCGGTCGGGGAGACCCAGTACTTC.

V usage is TRBV24-1 and J usage is TRBJ2-1; the D gene is possibly TRBD1 (6 bases). This CDR3 contains 13 residues. Between the trimmed V and J ends, which lost 3 bases and 7 bases, there was a span of 9 bases. Germline CDR1 is KGHDR and CDR2 is SFDVKD. CDR3 residues: CATSDEGGNEQFF. The CDR3 coding sequence is TGTGCCACCAGTGATGAAGGGGGAAATGAGCAGTTCTTC.